This TCR beta chain was documented in a study of graft-versus-host responses after intestinal transplantation. Deletions cut 3 bases from V and 0 bases from J, with 13 bases between. The CDR3 totals 16 residues. Per the germline V gene, CDR1 is SGHTA and CDR2 is FQGNSA. The table came from immunoSEQ multiplex PCR; TCRdb's copy has only in-frame clones and leaves some out. This sample yields about 89,000 clones, of which approximately 94% are seen a single time; about 0.2% belongs to the top ten. On this clone itself: What it recognizes is unknown.

Sequences were derived from unstimulated CD4+ T cells sorted from spleen or lymph node cells, sampled before transplant. The sequence came from a human donor who was the organ donor for an intestinal transplant. The rearrangement links TRBV7-2 to TRBJ2-3; D might be TRBD1 or TRBD2, each matching 6 bases. CDR3 bases: TGTGCCAGCAGCTTTGAGGGGGGCACTAGCACAGATACGCAGTATTTT. Protein sequence: CASSFEGGTSTDTQYF. The entire variable domain, with the rest obtained from reference TRBV7-2 and TRBJ2-3, is as follows: GAGVSQSPSNKVTEKGKDVELRCDPISGHTALYWYRQSLGQGLEFLIYFQGNSAPDKSGLPSDRFSAERTGGSVSTLTIQRTQQEDSAVYLCASSFEGGTSTDTQYFGPGTRLTVL.